The 18 T cell receptor beta chains below were found in one sample sequenced in a study of blood T cell repertoires in COVID-19. Profiling relied on immunoSEQ multiplex PCR, and the TCRdb table lists in-frame clones only, not all of them. Of around 370,000 clones detected, around 90% appear once; the ten largest clones hold 6.5% to 8%. Sequencing was done on a sample of peripheral blood. The receptors derive from a young man with active or convalescent COVID-19.

The chain joins TRBV7-3 to TRBJ2-1, with 12 bases aligning to TRBD2. This CDR3 spans 15 amino acids. Germline V lookup: CDR1 SGHTA, CDR2 FQGTGA. V trimming: 5 bases; J trimming: 7 bases; junction bases outside the gene matches: 6. The CDR3 sequence is CASSERTSGENEQFF. Written as DNA, the CDR3 is TGTGCCAGCAGCGAACGGACTAGCGGGGAGAATGAGCAGTTCTTC.

The CDR3 loop is CASSPGVTLNTEAFF. In nucleotides, the CDR3 is TGTGCCAGCAGTCCAGGGGTGACCCTAAACACTGAAGCTTTCTTT. The rearrangement uses TRBV28 and TRBJ1-1, with a weak D call TRBD1 (6 bases). The length of the CDR3 is 15 residues. Trimming removed 5 bases at V and 2 bases at J, with 15 bases between. CDR1 is MDHEN and CDR2 is SYDVKM in the germline V gene.

The rearrangement uses TRBV9 and TRBJ1-1; no clear D gene. V was pared by 0 bases and J by 0 bases, with 6 bases between. There are 14 residues in the CDR3. In germline, CDR1 is SGDLS, CDR2 YYNGEE. The CDR3 spells CASSVVGMNTEAFF. The CDR3 DNA is TGTGCCAGCAGCGTAGTGGGCATGAACACTGAAGCTTTCTTT.

This clone was observed a few times. CDR3 DNA sequence: TGTGCCAGCAGTTACGCAGGGGGCGGCAATCAGCCCCAGCATTTT. This translates into CASSYAGGGNQPQHF. The V gene is TRBV6-2 or TRBV6-3, the J gene TRBJ1-5, with 8 positions matching TRBD1. Germline V gives CDR1 MNHEY, CDR2 SVGEGT. The CDR3 length is 15 residues. J lost 2 bases, V lost 2 bases, and 2 bases had no gene match.

CDR3 nucleotide sequence: TGTGCCAGCAGCCTGGACAGGGGGTGGAATAGCAATCAGCCCCAGCATTTT. Residues: CASSLDRGWNSNQPQHF. The chain links TRBV7-2 to TRBJ1-5, with 10 bases that match TRBD1. With V trimmed by 5 bases and J by 0 bases, 7 bases remained unmatched. CDR3 size: 17 residues. The germline V gene encodes CDR1 SGHTA and CDR2 FQGNSA.

The rearrangement links TRBV7-6 to TRBJ2-3; 14 nucleotides line up with TRBD2. J gave up 4 bases and V 0 bases, and 6 bases lay outside the gene matches. The CDR3 spans 18 residues. Germline lookup yields CDR1 SGHVS and CDR2 FNYEAQ. CDR3 bases: TGTGCCAGCAGCTTAGCGAGGACTAGCGGGAGGAGGGCAGATACGCAGTATTTT. Translation gives CASSLARTSGRRADTQYF.

As concerns this clone: Germline is not matched at one junction end, which may reflect a read error. V usage is TRBV5-5 and J usage is TRBJ2-1, with D possibly being TRBD1 (6 bases). From germline, CDR1 is SGHKS and CDR2 YYEKEE (reference sequence). The CDR3 runs to 11 residues. CDR3 nucleotide sequence: TGTGCCAGCAGCCTGGACAGTTCTACGCTCTTC. It specifies CASSLDSSTLF.

The chain has TRBV28 and TRBJ2-5; TRBD2 is a possible D gene (6 bases). The CDR3 has 15 residues. The ends were cut back, 2 bases at V and 2 bases at J, with 12 bases in the middle. Germline V gene sequence: CDR1 MDHEN, CDR2 SYDVKM. CDR3 DNA sequence: TGTGCCAGCAGTTTACCCTCGCGGGGACAAGAGACCCAGTACTTC. Its translation is CASSLPSRGQETQYF. Full variable domain (remainder filled in from reference TRBV28 and TRBJ2-5): DVKVTQSSRYLVKRTGEKVFLECVQDMDHENMFWYRQDPGLGLRLIYFSYDVKMKEKGDIPEGYSVSREKKERFSLILESASTNQTSMYLCASSLPSRGQETQYFGPGTRLLVL.

The chain employs TRBV2 and TRBJ1-2, with 7 bases that match TRBD1. V lost 2 bases and J lost 4; bases outside the gene matches: 7. CDR3 size: 15 residues. CDR1 is SNHLY and CDR2 is FYNNEI in the germline V gene. CDR3: CASSELEGQPYGYTF. The CDR3, as DNA: TGTGCCAGCAGTGAACTTGAGGGACAGCCCTATGGCTACACCTTC. Together with reference TRBV2 and TRBJ1-2, the CDR3 gives the full variable domain: EPEVTQTPSHQVTQMGQEVILRCVPISNHLYFYWYRQILGQKVEFLVSFYNNEISEKSEIFDDQFSVERPDGSNFTLKIRSTKLEDSAMYFCASSELEGQPYGYTFGSGTRLTVV.

The chain recombines TRBV11-2 with TRBJ2-3, with 14 bases fitting TRBD2. V was clipped by 2 bases and J by 6 bases; unmatched bases: 4. Germline lookup yields CDR1 SGHAT and CDR2 FQNNGV. The CDR3 loop spans 16 amino acids. CDR3 region: CASSLRTSGGPDTQYF. CDR3 sequence (DNA): TGTGCCAGCAGCTTACGGACTAGCGGGGGGCCGGATACGCAGTATTTT.

This clone has a handful of counts. The V call is TRBV6-2 or TRBV6-3, the J call TRBJ2-1, with 10 bases matching TRBD2. This CDR3 spans 17 amino acids. J was trimmed by 8 bases and V by 0 bases; bases with no gene match: 10. Germline V gene data show CDR1 as MNHEY and CDR2 as SVGEGT. The CDR3 sequence: CASSYSRTSGVGDEQFF. CDR3 nucleotides: TGTGCCAGCAGTTACTCGAGGACTAGCGGAGTGGGGGATGAGCAGTTCTTC.

The J gene is TRBJ2-4, the V gene TRBV28; 12 bases fit TRBD2. The CDR3 sequence is 19 residues long. Germline V CDR1 and CDR2: MDHEN, SYDVKM. V trimming: 2 bases; J trimming: 3 bases; junction bases outside the gene matches: 11. CDR3 DNA: TGTGCCAGCAGTTTAGAGACTAGCGGGAGTAAGGCGGTCAAAAACATTCAGTACTTC. The encoded protein is CASSLETSGSKAVKNIQYF.

This chain links TRBV11-2 with TRBJ2-3, with 8 positions matching TRBD2. Germline trimming cut 5 bases from V and 1 base from J; bases unmatched to any gene: 14. The CDR3 loop spans 18 amino acids. The germline V gene encodes CDR1 SGHAT and CDR2 FQNNGV. The CDR3 reads CASSAPTGGGWGTDTQYF. In DNA form, the CDR3 reads TGTGCCAGCAGCGCACCCACGGGGGGGGGATGGGGCACAGATACGCAGTATTTT.

The gene calls are TRBV10-3 and TRBJ1-5; a weak D match, TRBD1 (5 bases). The CDR3 totals 14 residues. Germline loops: CDR1 ENHRY, CDR2 SYGVKD. Trimming left V 4 bases short and J 4 bases short, with 11 bases between. CDR3 sequence (DNA): TGTGCCATCAGTGCCGGGGGGGAGAATCAGCCCCAGCATTTT. Translating it yields CAISAGGENQPQHF.

The CDR3 loop reads CASTRDSLFTDTQYF. The CDR3 bases are TGCGCCAGCACCCGGGACAGCCTTTTCACAGATACGCAGTATTTT. The V and J genes are TRBV5-1 and TRBJ2-3; TRBD1 aligns across 7 bases. The CDR3 has 15 amino acids. The V gene's germline CDR1 is SGHRS and CDR2 YFSETQ. Germline trimming cut 6 bases from V and 2 bases from J; bases unmatched to any gene: 9.

J is TRBJ2-5 and V is TRBV24-1; D is undetermined. The germline gives CDR1 KGHDR, CDR2 SFDVKD. The CDR3 runs 18 residues. V was cut by 3 bases and J by 5 bases, with 24 bases left in between. CDR3 residues: CATSDADYYGLGGETQYF. For the CDR3, the DNA is TGTGCCACCAGTGATGCCGATTACTATGGCCTAGGCGGCGAGACCCAGTACTTC.

J is TRBJ2-5 and V is TRBV15; 10 positions agree with TRBD2. Germline assignment: CDR1 LNHNV and CDR2 YYDKDF (reference sequence). The V and J ends lost 1 base and 5 bases, in that order; junction bases with no gene match: 10. There are 17 residues in the CDR3. CDR3 protein: CATSRATTSGLGETQYF. The CDR3 region has the DNA TGTGCCACCAGCAGAGCTACGACTAGCGGGCTTGGGGAGACCCAGTACTTC.

V is TRBV4-1 and J is TRBJ1-4, with D maybe TRBD1 (6 bases). V was clipped by 5 bases and J by 2 bases, with 12 bases between them. The CDR3 has 15 residues. Germline V CDR1 and CDR2: MGHRA, YSYEKL. The CDR3 sequence: CASSRPGATNEKLFF. In DNA, the CDR3 is TGCGCCAGCAGCAGGCCAGGGGCGACTAATGAAAAACTGTTTTTT.